These T cell receptor beta chains were read from a single sample in a study of CD8 T cells in ankylosing spondylitis. TCRdb re-called the 5' RACE reads with MiXCR, one entry per CDR3 protein. The sample carries fewer than 250,000 distinct CDR3 sequences, about 10% recorded once. The sequencing sample was made of blood, either unsorted or a sorted T cell fraction (not recorded which). Receptor source: a male donor with ankylosing spondylitis or in good health (not recorded which). Both conserved end residues are part of each CDR3. The D gene is left open where the match is weak. Rows give clone size only sometimes, using once, few, many, or a class for an expanded clone.

abundance	d_gene	v_gene	j_gene	CDR3aa	CDR3nt
NA	NA	TRBV30	TRBJ2-7	CAWSVVDRAYEQYF	TGTGCCTGGAGCGTGGTGGACAGAGCCTACGAGCAGTACTTC
many	TRBD1	TRBV20-1	TRBJ2-1	CSAGTGGSYNEQFF	TGCAGTGCTGGGACAGGCGGTTCCTACAATGAGCAGTTCTTC
NA	NA	TRBV7-9	TRBJ1-5	CASSPTGSPNQPQHF	TGTGCCAGCAGCCCCACAGGGTCCCCTAATCAGCCCCAGCATTTT
many	NA	TRBV3-1	TRBJ2-7	CASSQDYEQYF	TGTGCCAGCAGCCAAGACTACGAGCAGTACTTC
many	NA	TRBV12-3/TRBV12-4	TRBJ2-6	CASSWGAGANVLTF	TGTGCCAGCAGTTGGGGAGCTGGGGCCAACGTCCTGACTTTC
NA	NA	TRBV30	TRBJ2-3	CAWTKGLRTDTQYF	TGTGCCTGGACCAAGGGACTCCGCACAGATACGCAGTATTTT
few	TRBD1	TRBV11-3	TRBJ1-2	CASRLQGTDGYTF	TGTGCCAGCAGGCTACAGGGGACGGATGGCTACACCTTC
many	TRBD2	TRBV15	TRBJ2-3	CATSRSLSGRETDTQYF	TGTGCCACCAGCAGGTCCCTTAGCGGGAGAGAGACAGATACGCAGTATTTT
few	NA	TRBV10-2	TRBJ1-5	CASSESGDQPQHF	TGCGCCAGCAGTGAGTCGGGAGATCAGCCCCAGCATTTT
many	TRBD2	TRBV12-3/TRBV12-4	TRBJ2-1	CASSGTSGSHEQFF	TGTGCCAGCAGTGGCACTAGCGGGAGCCATGAGCAGTTCTTC
many	NA	TRBV5-1	TRBJ1-1	CASSLGSGLNTEAFF	TGCGCCAGCAGCTTGGGTTCAGGCCTAAACACTGAAGCTTTCTTT
many	NA	TRBV20-1	TRBJ2-3	CSAPRPGLKHRDTQYF	TGCAGTGCTCCCCGTCCGGGACTCAAACATCGGGATACGCAGTATTTT
many	TRBD2	TRBV20-1	TRBJ2-3	CSARGTSGRELSPADTQYF	TGCAGTGCTAGAGGGACTAGCGGGAGGGAGCTGTCACCCGCAGATACGCAGTATTTT
few	TRBD2	TRBV29-1	TRBJ2-1	CSVLPTSHEQFF	TGCAGCGTCCTCCCGACTAGCCATGAGCAGTTCTTC
many	NA	TRBV20-1	TRBJ2-3	CSAKLVDTQYF	TGCAGTGCTAAACTAGTAGATACGCAGTATTTT
many	NA	TRBV5-1	TRBJ2-5	CASSAGTSKETQYF	TGCGCCAGTTCAGCCGGGACATCGAAAGAGACCCAGTACTTC